This is a list of T cell receptor beta chains from one sample in a study of graft-versus-host responses after intestinal transplantation. Produced via immunoSEQ multiplex PCR; TCRdb's table is partial and in-frame only. The table has tens of thousands of clones, about 90% seen once. Specimen: PBMCs, collected 98 days after intestinal transplantation. The receptors here all came from a human patient who received an intestinal transplant, so some T cells may come from the graft donor. The CDR3 runs from the conserved cysteine through the conserved F or W. D genes are given only for firm matches. Rows give clone size only sometimes, using once, few, many, or a class for an expanded clone.

CDR3 DNA: TGCGCCAGCAGCATTCTAACTAGGGACAATGAGCAGTTCTTC; CDR3 protein: CASSILTRDNEQFF; D gene: .; clone size: .; V gene: TRBV5-1; J gene: TRBJ2-1
CDR3 DNA: TGTGCCAGCAGCTCTTACTTAATTGGTCAGTGGGACACTGAAGCTTTCTTT; CDR3 protein: CASSSYLIGQWDTEAFF; D gene: .; clone size: .; V gene: TRBV7-9; J gene: TRBJ1-1
CDR3 DNA: TGCAGCGTTACCGATGGTGGAAACACCATATATTTT; CDR3 protein: CSVTDGGNTIYF; D gene: .; clone size: .; V gene: TRBV29-1; J gene: TRBJ1-3
CDR3 DNA: TGTGCCAGCAGCTTGGGACAAAAACAAGAGACCCAGTACTTC; CDR3 protein: CASSLGQKQETQYF; D gene: .; clone size: .; V gene: TRBV5-4; J gene: TRBJ2-5
CDR3 DNA: TGTGCCAGCAGACCCGACAGCCTCTCTGGAAACACCATATATTTT; CDR3 protein: CASRPDSLSGNTIYF; D gene: .; clone size: .; V gene: TRBV6-5; J gene: TRBJ1-3
CDR3 DNA: TGTGCCATCAGTGAGCCAGCTGGTCGGCAGTACTTC; CDR3 protein: CAISEPAGRQYF; D gene: .; clone size: few; V gene: TRBV10-3; J gene: TRBJ2-7
CDR3 DNA: TGTGCCAGCAGTTTCCCTAGCGGGAGTAGGAACGGGGAGCTGTTTTTT; CDR3 protein: CASSFPSGSRNGELFF; D gene: TRBD2; clone size: .; V gene: TRBV28; J gene: TRBJ2-2
CDR3 DNA: TGTGCCACCGTTAGCGGGAGAGCGGCAGATACGCAGTATTTT; CDR3 protein: CATVSGRAADTQYF; D gene: TRBD2; clone size: .; V gene: TRBV6-1; J gene: TRBJ2-3
CDR3 DNA: TGCGCCAGCAGCCGGACAAGCGGGACAGGGGACACAGATACGCAGTATTTT; CDR3 protein: CASSRTSGTGDTDTQYF; D gene: TRBD1; clone size: .; V gene: TRBV4-1; J gene: TRBJ2-3
CDR3 DNA: TGTGCCAGCAGTAATCCGGGCCTACTTAACTATGGCTACACCTTC; CDR3 protein: CASSNPGLLNYGYTF; D gene: .; clone size: .; V gene: TRBV6-5; J gene: TRBJ1-2
CDR3 DNA: TGTGCCAGCTCCCAAGGAGGCTACTACGAGCAGTACTTC; CDR3 protein: CASSQGGYYEQYF; D gene: .; clone size: .; V gene: TRBV18; J gene: TRBJ2-7
CDR3 DNA: TGTGCCAGCAGTTTTAGGGGGTTCTCCTACGAGCAGTACTTC; CDR3 protein: CASSFRGFSYEQYF; D gene: .; clone size: .; V gene: TRBV2; J gene: TRBJ2-7
CDR3 DNA: TGTGCCAGCAGTTTACGCCAAGGGGGGGCAGATACGCAGTATTTT; CDR3 protein: CASSLRQGGADTQYF; D gene: .; clone size: .; V gene: TRBV27; J gene: TRBJ2-3
CDR3 DNA: TGTGCCAGCAGCTTCTCGGCGGGTAGCACAGATACGCAGTATTTT; CDR3 protein: CASSFSAGSTDTQYF; D gene: .; clone size: .; V gene: TRBV7-8; J gene: TRBJ2-3
CDR3 DNA: TGTGCCAGCAGAGGAAGATATATGAACACTGAAGCTTTCTTT; CDR3 protein: CASRGRYMNTEAFF; D gene: .; clone size: .; V gene: TRBV6-5; J gene: TRBJ1-1
CDR3 DNA: TGTGCCAGCAGCTTGGCAGGTTTGTACACTGAAGCTTTCTTT; CDR3 protein: CASSLAGLYTEAFF; D gene: .; clone size: .; V gene: TRBV5-4; J gene: TRBJ1-1
CDR3 DNA: TGTGCCTGGAGCGACAGTCTCAATCAGCCCCAGCATTTT; CDR3 protein: CAWSDSLNQPQHF; D gene: .; clone size: .; V gene: TRBV30; J gene: TRBJ1-5
CDR3 DNA: TGTGCCAGCAGTTACAGGACAGGTCGGACTGAAGCTTTCTTT; CDR3 protein: CASSYRTGRTEAFF; D gene: TRBD1; clone size: once; V gene: TRBV6-5; J gene: TRBJ1-1
CDR3 DNA: TGTGCCAGCAGCCCAGGCTCCGGGGAGCTGTTTTTT; CDR3 protein: CASSPGSGELFF; D gene: .; clone size: .; V gene: TRBV5-6; J gene: TRBJ2-2
CDR3 DNA: TGCGCCAGCAGCCAAGAGAGCGTCGCCGGGACTAGCGGACCCCAAGAGACCCAGTACTTC; CDR3 protein: CASSQESVAGTSGPQETQYF; D gene: TRBD2; clone size: .; V gene: TRBV4-1; J gene: TRBJ2-5
CDR3 DNA: TGTGCCAGTAGTATTAAGCCTAGCGAGAAGAGCTCCTACGAGCAGTACTTC; CDR3 protein: CASSIKPSEKSSYEQYF; D gene: .; clone size: .; V gene: TRBV19; J gene: TRBJ2-7
CDR3 DNA: TGTGCCAGCAGCTTGGTTCCGGGGAGTGGGAACGAGCAGTACTTC; CDR3 protein: CASSLVPGSGNEQYF; D gene: .; clone size: .; V gene: TRBV5-6; J gene: TRBJ2-7
CDR3 DNA: TGTGCCAGCAGGCCGAGGAACCTATACACAGATACGCAGTATTTT; CDR3 protein: CASRPRNLYTDTQYF; D gene: .; clone size: .; V gene: TRBV28; J gene: TRBJ2-3
CDR3 DNA: TGTGCCAGTAGTATAGGGTACGGGGATACGCAGTATTTT; CDR3 protein: CASSIGYGDTQYF; D gene: .; clone size: .; V gene: TRBV19; J gene: TRBJ2-3
CDR3 DNA: TGTGCCAGCAGTCCAGCCCCGGGGGTCCTCTCTGGAAACACCATATATTTT; CDR3 protein: CASSPAPGVLSGNTIYF; D gene: .; clone size: .; V gene: TRBV27; J gene: TRBJ1-3
CDR3 DNA: TGCGCCAGCAGTGAAGGTGGCAGGGGAGGGGAGAACACTGAAGCTTTCTTT; CDR3 protein: CASSEGGRGGENTEAFF; D gene: .; clone size: .; V gene: TRBV10-2; J gene: TRBJ1-1
CDR3 DNA: TGTGCCAGCAAGGACAGGGATTGGACTGAAGCTTTCTTT; CDR3 protein: CASKDRDWTEAFF; D gene: TRBD1; clone size: .; V gene: TRBV6-1; J gene: TRBJ1-1
CDR3 DNA: TGCAGCGTTCGGACGGGAGGGCCGGGGACTAGCACAGATACGCAGTATTTT; CDR3 protein: CSVRTGGPGTSTDTQYF; D gene: TRBD2; clone size: .; V gene: TRBV29-1; J gene: TRBJ2-3
CDR3 DNA: TGCGCCAGCAGCCCGACCGGGAACCTACTCTACGAGCAGTACTTC; CDR3 protein: CASSPTGNLLYEQYF; D gene: .; clone size: .; V gene: TRBV5-1; J gene: TRBJ2-7
CDR3 DNA: TGCAGCGTGGACAGGGGAGGGGACACCGGGGAGCTGTTTTTT; CDR3 protein: CSVDRGGDTGELFF; D gene: TRBD1; clone size: .; V gene: TRBV29-1; J gene: TRBJ2-2
CDR3 DNA: TGCGCCAGCAGCTTGGCTCCTAGCGTCGGGGATACGCAGTATTTT; CDR3 protein: CASSLAPSVGDTQYF; D gene: .; clone size: once; V gene: TRBV5-1; J gene: TRBJ2-3
CDR3 DNA: TGTGCCAGCACAGGGTTCACGGGTACTGAAGCTTTCTTT; CDR3 protein: CASTGFTGTEAFF; D gene: .; clone size: .; V gene: TRBV6-1; J gene: TRBJ1-1
CDR3 DNA: TGTGCCAGCAGTTGGACTACGAGCGGGCGAGATACGCAGTATTTT; CDR3 protein: CASSWTTSGRDTQYF; D gene: .; clone size: .; V gene: TRBV27; J gene: TRBJ2-3
CDR3 DNA: TGTGCCAGCAGCCCAACAGGGATGCCCTACAATGAGCAGTTCTTC; CDR3 protein: CASSPTGMPYNEQFF; D gene: .; clone size: .; V gene: TRBV7-3; J gene: TRBJ2-1
CDR3 DNA: TGTGCCAGCAGCTTTTCAGGGGGTAGGGGCAATGAGCAGTTCTTC; CDR3 protein: CASSFSGGRGNEQFF; D gene: TRBD1; clone size: .; V gene: TRBV11-3; J gene: TRBJ2-1
CDR3 DNA: TGCGCCAGCAGCTCGGACAGGACGAACACTGAAGCTTTCTTT; CDR3 protein: CASSSDRTNTEAFF; D gene: TRBD1; clone size: .; V gene: TRBV5-1; J gene: TRBJ1-1
CDR3 DNA: TGTGCCAGCAGCTCGAATGGGATAGCAAGCTCCTACAATGAGCAGTTCTTC; CDR3 protein: CASSSNGIASSYNEQFF; D gene: .; clone size: .; V gene: TRBV5-6; J gene: TRBJ2-1
CDR3 DNA: TGTGCCAGCAGTTTCCGGGACGGAGTGATCTATCAGCCCCAGCATTTT; CDR3 protein: CASSFRDGVIYQPQHF; D gene: .; clone size: .; V gene: TRBV28; J gene: TRBJ1-5
CDR3 DNA: TGTGCCAGCAGCTCGCAGGTGAACACTGAAGCTTTCTTT; CDR3 protein: CASSSQVNTEAFF; D gene: .; clone size: few; V gene: TRBV7-3; J gene: TRBJ1-1
CDR3 DNA: TGTGCCAGCAGTTACACAGGACTAGCGGGAGGGGAGCAGTTCTTC; CDR3 protein: CASSYTGLAGGEQFF; D gene: TRBD2; clone size: .; V gene: TRBV6-5; J gene: TRBJ2-1
CDR3 DNA: TGCGCCAGCAGCGGCGGGGGGCCAACTAATGAAAAACTGTTTTTT; CDR3 protein: CASSGGGPTNEKLFF; D gene: .; clone size: .; V gene: TRBV5-1; J gene: TRBJ1-4
CDR3 DNA: TGTGCCAGCAGCTTAGGGGCGACTGGAAACACCATATATTTT; CDR3 protein: CASSLGATGNTIYF; D gene: .; clone size: .; V gene: TRBV7-6; J gene: TRBJ1-3
CDR3 DNA: TGCGCCAGCAGCCTCGGGACAGCGGACACTGAAGCTTTCTTT; CDR3 protein: CASSLGTADTEAFF; D gene: TRBD1; clone size: .; V gene: TRBV5-1; J gene: TRBJ1-1
CDR3 DNA: TGTGCCAGCAGCCAAGACAGGATAAGCAATCAGCCCCAGCATTTT; CDR3 protein: CASSQDRISNQPQHF; D gene: .; clone size: .; V gene: TRBV4-2; J gene: TRBJ1-5
CDR3 DNA: TGTGCCAGCACTCAGGGGGCATACGAGCAGTACTTC; CDR3 protein: CASTQGAYEQYF; D gene: TRBD1; clone size: .; V gene: TRBV6-5; J gene: TRBJ2-7
CDR3 DNA: TGTGCCAGCAGCCACGGAAATAGCGGTGCCTACGAGCAGTACTTC; CDR3 protein: CASSHGNSGAYEQYF; D gene: .; clone size: .; V gene: TRBV4-2; J gene: TRBJ2-7
CDR3 DNA: TGTGCCAGCAGCTCTGGACTCGGGGAGACCCAGTACTTC; CDR3 protein: CASSSGLGETQYF; D gene: .; clone size: .; V gene: TRBV7-9; J gene: TRBJ2-5
CDR3 DNA: TGTGCCAGCAGTCAACAGGGTTTGAGTGGAACTTTCTTT; CDR3 protein: CASSQQGLSGTFF; D gene: .; clone size: .; V gene: TRBV6-5; J gene: TRBJ1-1
CDR3 DNA: TGTGCCAGCAGCTTCCCCCTGGTTACTAGCGGGAGGAAAGATACGCAGTATTTT; CDR3 protein: CASSFPLVTSGRKDTQYF; D gene: TRBD2; clone size: .; V gene: TRBV28; J gene: TRBJ2-3
CDR3 DNA: TGTGCCAGCAGTTTCGTCACAGGCTATGAGCAGTTCTTC; CDR3 protein: CASSFVTGYEQFF; D gene: .; clone size: once; V gene: TRBV6-6; J gene: TRBJ2-1
CDR3 DNA: TGTGCCAGCAGCGACAACCTTTTGACAGCCCGCCAAGAGACCCAGTACTTC; CDR3 protein: CASSDNLLTARQETQYF; D gene: .; clone size: .; V gene: TRBV9; J gene: TRBJ2-5
CDR3 DNA: TGTGCCAGCAGCGTAGGTAGTAATGGACAGTCTATTCCCTACGAGCAGTACTTC; CDR3 protein: CASSVGSNGQSIPYEQYF; D gene: .; clone size: .; V gene: TRBV9; J gene: TRBJ2-7
CDR3 DNA: TGTGCCAGCAGTTACTTCAGGAACACTGAAGCTTTCTTT; CDR3 protein: CASSYFRNTEAFF; D gene: .; clone size: .; V gene: TRBV6-6; J gene: TRBJ1-1
CDR3 DNA: TGTGCCAGCAGTGATCGGGACAGCTATGAGCAGTTCTTC; CDR3 protein: CASSDRDSYEQFF; D gene: TRBD1; clone size: .; V gene: TRBV6-1; J gene: TRBJ2-1